This T cell receptor (beta chain) is drawn from a study of glioma-infiltrating T cells. Looking at the study overall: Sequencing aimed for about 4.5- to 10-fold coverage of about a million peripheral T cells. Whole-study results and caveats: CDR3 overlap between tissue and blood was very small.

Turning to this clonotype: Antigen unknown. Being one base from a much bigger clone, this may be a read error.

Per the germline V gene, CDR1 is MNHEY and CDR2 is SVGEGT. This CDR3 is built from 15 residues. The iRepertoire nested amplicon-rescue multiplex PCR amplified TCR alpha and beta CDR3s from RNA. TCRdb independently ran MiXCR on the multiplex PCR reads; one entry per CDR3 protein. The data show more than 300,000 distinct CDR3 sequences, with roughly two fifths seen just once and approximately 12% held by the top ten. This TCR was sampled from a human donor with low-grade glioma or glioblastoma, undergoing nonglioma brain surgery, or in good health (not recorded which). The rearrangement links TRBV6-2 or TRBV6-3 to TRBJ2-3, with 8 nucleotides matching TRBD1. The material sequenced was glioma tissue, nonneoplastic brain tissue, or PBMCs (not recorded which). CDR3 sequence reads: CARSYSTGDTDTQYF. The CDR3 nucleotides are TGTGCCAGGAGTTACTCGACAGGGGACACAGATACGCAGTATTTT.